One sample yielded the 17 T cell receptor beta chains listed below, sequenced in a study of graft-versus-host responses after intestinal transplantation. Repertoires were generated with immunoSEQ multiplex PCR, while TCRdb's copy carries only in-frame clones and drops some. The sample records around 39,000 clones, 85% to 95% being singletons. This specimen was PBMCs, taken 700 to 750 days after intestinal transplantation. Every receptor here comes from a human patient who received an intestinal transplant, so some T cells may come from the graft donor.

This clone was observed a handful of times. This rearrangement joins TRBV29-1 to TRBJ1-1; no clear D gene. V lost 4 bases, J lost 7 bases, and 7 bases lay in between. CDR3 length equals 10 residues. Germline assignment: CDR1 SQVTM and CDR2 ANQGSEA. This CDR3 reads CSVVSVEAFF. CDR3 DNA sequence: TGCAGCGTTGTTTCAGTTGAAGCTTTCTTT.

The V call is TRBV11-3, the J call TRBJ2-2; no clear D gene. The CDR3 contains 17 residues. Trimming cost V 0 bases and J 5 bases, with 16 bases left between them. In germline, CDR1 is SGHNT, CDR2 YENEEA. CDR3 loop: CASSLDWPVGLTGELFF. The CDR3 bases are TGTGCCAGCAGCTTAGATTGGCCCGTAGGGTTAACCGGGGAGCTGTTTTTT.

The gene calls are TRBV11-2 and TRBJ2-7; D is uncertain. CDR3 length equals 12 residues. The V gene lost 3 bases and the J gene lost 2 bases, with 5 bases spanning the gap. The V gene's germline CDR1 is SGHAT and CDR2 FQNNGV. CDR3 bases: TGTGCCAGCAGCTTTATAACCTACGAGCAGTACTTC. This sequence encodes CASSFITYEQYF.

This chain connects TRBV27 to TRBJ1-6; possibly TRBD1 for D (6 bases). CDR3 length equals 16 residues. CDR1 MNHEY and CDR2 SMNVEV come from the germline V gene (reference sequence). V was pared by 2 bases and J by 3 bases, with 11 bases between. CDR3 coding DNA: TGTGCCAGCAGTTTACGACAGGCGGTCTATAATTCACCCCTCCACTTT. Protein: CASSLRQAVYNSPLHF.

This clone was observed a few times. The chain combines TRBV5-6 with TRBJ2-7; the D is unclear. This CDR3 is 14 amino acids long. V was cut by 4 bases and J by 2 bases, with 13 bases left in between. Germline V lookup: CDR1 SGHDT, CDR2 YYEEEE. In nucleotides, the CDR3 is TGTGCCAGCAGCCCGGACGGCGGAGCCTACGAGCAGTACTTC. Its protein product is CASSPDGGAYEQYF. The entire variable domain, with the rest obtained from reference TRBV5-6 and TRBJ2-7, is as follows: DAGVTQSPTHLIKTRGQQVTLRCSPKSGHDTVSWYQQALGQGPQFIFQYYEEEERQRGNFPDRFSGHQFPNYSSELNVNALLLGDSALYLCASSPDGGAYEQYFGPGTRLTVT.

The chain has TRBV2 and TRBJ1-2, with D tentatively TRBD1 (6 bases). The CDR3 length is 14 residues. Per the germline V gene, CDR1 is SNHLY and CDR2 is FYNNEI. V was pared by 7 bases and J by 7 bases, with 19 bases between. As DNA, the CDR3 is TGTGCCAGCAACTCGCGAACAGGGCCGGGTGGCTACACCTTC. It yields the protein CASNSRTGPGGYTF.

V gene TRBV14 combines with J gene TRBJ2-1; D is undetermined. The V gene lost 2 bases and the J gene lost 9 bases, with 8 bases spanning the gap. The CDR3 length is 12 residues. Germline V lookup: CDR1 SGHDN, CDR2 FVKESK. The CDR3 region has the DNA TGTGCCAGCAGCCAACCGGTGGGTGAGCAGTTCTTC. Translation gives CASSQPVGEQFF.

This chain joins TRBV7-2 and TRBJ2-5; 13 nucleotides agree with TRBD2. V lost 6 bases, J lost 5 bases, and 6 bases stayed unmatched. This CDR3 is built from 15 residues. From germline, CDR1 is SGHTA and CDR2 FQGNSA. The CDR3 DNA follows: TGTGCCAGCAGAGAGACACTAGCGGGGGGGGAGACCCAGTACTTC. This encodes CASRETLAGGETQYF.

The chain links TRBV11-3 to TRBJ2-1, with 7 bases identical to TRBD2. From germline, CDR1 is SGHNT and CDR2 YENEEA. The CDR3 totals 15 residues. Unmatched junction bases numbered 15, after V lost 7 bases and J lost 9 bases. The CDR3 protein is CASIVGEPTGGEQFF. The CDR3, as DNA: TGTGCCAGCATCGTCGGGGAACCGACGGGGGGTGAGCAGTTCTTC. Full variable domain (missing parts from reference TRBV11-3 and TRBJ2-1): EAGVVQSPRYKIIEKKQPVAFWCNPISGHNTLYWYLQNLGQGPELLIRYENEEAVDDSQLPKDRFSAERLKGVDSTLKIQPAELGDSAVYLCASIVGEPTGGEQFFGPGTRLTVL.

The gene calls are TRBV15 and TRBJ1-1; possibly TRBD1 for D (6 bases). Germline assignment: CDR1 LNHNV and CDR2 YYDKDF (reference sequence). V was cut by 5 bases and J by 4 bases, with 14 bases left in between. The CDR3 sequence is 14 residues long. In nucleotides, the CDR3 is TGTGCCACCAGCCGTCAACAGGGTACCACTGAAGCTTTCTTT. Translation gives CATSRQQGTTEAFF.

The chain is built from TRBV29-1 and TRBJ2-7, with 9 bases aligning to TRBD1. The trim removed 6 bases at V and 1 base at J, leaving 7 bases unmatched. Germline V gene data show CDR1 as SQVTM and CDR2 as ANQGSEA. The CDR3 sequence is 14 residues long. In DNA form, the CDR3 reads TGCAGCGTAAGTCCGGGACAGGGTTCCTACGAGCAGTACTTC. This sequence encodes CSVSPGQGSYEQYF.

The chain recombines TRBV5-1 with TRBJ1-2, with D perhaps TRBD1 (5 bases). The CDR3 is made up of 12 amino acids. Trimming cost V 4 bases and J 9 bases, with 13 bases left between them. Germline CDR1 is SGHRS and CDR2 is YFSETQ. CDR3 sequence: CASSTGGGSYTF. CDR3 DNA: TGCGCCAGCAGCACCGGCGGGGGGAGCTACACCTTC.

The chain joins TRBV4-1 to TRBJ2-3; D is unresolved. Per germline, CDR1 MGHRA and CDR2 YSYEKL. Trimming stripped 3 bases from V and 2 bases from J, with 12 bases between. This CDR3 spans 15 amino acids. This CDR3 is CASSQDPSLTDTQYF. For the CDR3, the DNA is TGCGCCAGCAGCCAGGATCCATCTCTCACAGATACGCAGTATTTT.

The chain carries TRBV19 and TRBJ2-1; 15 bases match TRBD2. The CDR3 consists of 20 residues. Per the germline V gene, CDR1 is LNHDA and CDR2 is SQIVND (reference sequence). J was trimmed by 0 bases and V by 6 bases; bases with no gene match: 12. The CDR3 sequence: CASRALTGLAGGSSYNEQFF. DNA of the CDR3: TGTGCCAGTAGAGCCCTCACGGGACTAGCGGGAGGATCCTCCTACAATGAGCAGTTCTTC.

The V gene is TRBV28, the J gene TRBJ2-7; tentatively, D is TRBD2 (6 bases). The length of the CDR3 is 14 residues. Germline V lookup: CDR1 MDHEN, CDR2 SYDVKM. Trimming took 3 bases from V and 1 from J, leaving 10 bases between them. The CDR3 reads CASSLNGGSYEQYF. CDR3 nucleotide sequence: TGTGCCAGCAGTTTGAATGGGGGGTCCTACGAGCAGTACTTC.

The rearrangement uses TRBV28 and TRBJ1-3; no reliable D call. Germline V CDR1 and CDR2: MDHEN, SYDVKM. Between the trimmed V and J ends, which lost 6 bases and 0 bases, there was a span of 9 bases. The CDR3 length is 14 residues. CDR3 loop: CASSLVGSGNTIYF. In DNA form, the CDR3 reads TGTGCCAGCAGCTTAGTTGGCTCTGGAAACACCATATATTTT.

The chain joins TRBV6-5 to TRBJ1-2; D perhaps matches TRBD1 (6 bases). The V gene's germline CDR1 is MNHEY and CDR2 SVGAGI. V lost 5 bases to trimming and J lost 3 bases, with 10 bases between them. The length of the CDR3 is 13 residues. CDR3 nucleotide sequence: TGTGCCAGCAGTCCGGAGGGGGACTATGGCTACACCTTC. Amino acids: CASSPEGDYGYTF.